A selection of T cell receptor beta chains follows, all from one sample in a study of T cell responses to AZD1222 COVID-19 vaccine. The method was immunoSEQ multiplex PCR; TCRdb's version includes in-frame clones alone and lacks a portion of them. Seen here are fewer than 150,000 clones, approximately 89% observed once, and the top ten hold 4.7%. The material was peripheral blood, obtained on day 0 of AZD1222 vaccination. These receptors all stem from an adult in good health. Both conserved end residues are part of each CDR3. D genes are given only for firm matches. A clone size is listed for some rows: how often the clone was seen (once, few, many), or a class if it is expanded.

cdr3_aa: CASSYDGTGITEAFF; cdr3_nt: TGTGCCAGCAGTTACGACGGGACAGGGATCACTGAAGCTTTCTTT; v_call: TRBV6-6; d_call: TRBD1; j_call: TRBJ1-1; clone_size: once
cdr3_aa: CASSPLGAENSGNTIYF; cdr3_nt: TGTGCCAGCTCCCCACTAGGGGCGGAGAACTCTGGAAACACCATATATTTT; v_call: TRBV18; d_call: .; j_call: TRBJ1-3; clone_size: few
cdr3_aa: CASSSRGLAGGVTDTQYF; cdr3_nt: TGTGCCAGCAGCTCACGCGGGTTAGCGGGAGGGGTCACAGATACGCAGTATTTT; v_call: TRBV28; d_call: TRBD2; j_call: TRBJ2-3; clone_size: once
cdr3_aa: CSASTVANYGYTF; cdr3_nt: TGCAGTGCTAGTACAGTAGCTAACTATGGCTACACCTTC; v_call: TRBV20-1; d_call: .; j_call: TRBJ1-2; clone_size: .
cdr3_aa: CASSEAAGDGYTF; cdr3_nt: TGTGCCAGCAGTGAAGCGGCAGGAGATGGCTACACCTTC; v_call: TRBV2; d_call: .; j_call: TRBJ1-2; clone_size: .
cdr3_aa: CASSLRALDTEAFF; cdr3_nt: TGCGCCAGCAGCTTGAGGGCATTGGACACTGAAGCTTTCTTT; v_call: TRBV5-1; d_call: .; j_call: TRBJ1-1; clone_size: .
cdr3_aa: CASSLEPGSSYEQYF; cdr3_nt: TGCGCCAGCAGCTTGGAACCCGGGAGCTCCTACGAGCAGTACTTC; v_call: TRBV5-1; d_call: .; j_call: TRBJ2-7; clone_size: .
cdr3_aa: CASSHSGQPSLYEQYF; cdr3_nt: TGTGCCAGCAGCCATAGTGGACAGCCCAGCCTCTACGAGCAGTACTTC; v_call: TRBV14; d_call: .; j_call: TRBJ2-7; clone_size: few
cdr3_aa: CASSLVSGKKETQYF; cdr3_nt: TGTGCCAGCAGCTTAGTTAGCGGGAAGAAAGAGACCCAGTACTTC; v_call: TRBV7-9; d_call: TRBD2; j_call: TRBJ2-5; clone_size: .
cdr3_aa: CASSLGGNGPQFF; cdr3_nt: TGTGCCAGCAGCTTAGGGGGGAATGGGCCGCAGTTCTTC; v_call: TRBV11-3; d_call: .; j_call: TRBJ2-1; clone_size: .
cdr3_aa: CASSQPGGNQPQHF; cdr3_nt: TGTGCCAGCAGCCAACCTGGGGGCAATCAGCCCCAGCATTTT; v_call: TRBV3-1/TRBV3-2; d_call: .; j_call: TRBJ1-5; clone_size: .
cdr3_aa: CASSFNHRDEQFF; cdr3_nt: TGTGCCAGCAGTTTCAACCACAGGGATGAGCAGTTCTTC; v_call: TRBV6-5; d_call: .; j_call: TRBJ2-1; clone_size: .
cdr3_aa: CASSLDSGGPYEQYF; cdr3_nt: TGTGCCAGCAGCTTAGATTCAGGGGGCCCCTACGAGCAGTACTTC; v_call: TRBV7-9; d_call: TRBD1; j_call: TRBJ2-7; clone_size: .
cdr3_aa: CASASGGGHNEQFF; cdr3_nt: TGCGCCAGCGCCTCCGGGGGAGGACACAATGAGCAGTTCTTC; v_call: TRBV5-1; d_call: .; j_call: TRBJ2-1; clone_size: .
cdr3_aa: CASSILTGTGANVLTF; cdr3_nt: TGTGCCAGTAGTATTCTAACCGGAACTGGGGCCAACGTCCTGACTTTC; v_call: TRBV19; d_call: .; j_call: TRBJ2-6; clone_size: .
cdr3_aa: CASRDGLAGTQPTDTQYF; cdr3_nt: TGCGCCAGCAGAGACGGACTAGCGGGTACCCAACCCACAGATACGCAGTATTTT; v_call: TRBV10-2; d_call: TRBD2; j_call: TRBJ2-3; clone_size: once
cdr3_aa: CSASSAGWDYSGANVLTF; cdr3_nt: TGCAGTGCTAGTAGTGCAGGGTGGGATTACTCTGGGGCCAACGTCCTGACTTTC; v_call: TRBV20-1; d_call: .; j_call: TRBJ2-6; clone_size: once
cdr3_aa: CASSLEGQQPQHF; cdr3_nt: TGTGCCAGCAGTTTGGAGGGGCAGCAGCCCCAGCATTTT; v_call: TRBV28; d_call: .; j_call: TRBJ1-5; clone_size: .
cdr3_aa: CASSDHGTGAGYTF; cdr3_nt: TGTGCCAGCAGTGACCACGGGACAGGGGCCGGCTACACCTTC; v_call: TRBV6-1; d_call: TRBD1; j_call: TRBJ1-2; clone_size: .
cdr3_aa: CASSLVGGDNEQFF; cdr3_nt: TGTGCCAGCAGCTTAGTGGGGGGGGACAATGAGCAGTTCTTC; v_call: TRBV7-2; d_call: TRBD2; j_call: TRBJ2-1; clone_size: .
cdr3_aa: CASSKGTGGAHEQYF; cdr3_nt: TGTGCCAGTAGTAAGGGGACAGGGGGCGCCCACGAGCAGTACTTC; v_call: TRBV19; d_call: TRBD1; j_call: TRBJ2-7; clone_size: .
cdr3_aa: CASRETVGNQPQHF; cdr3_nt: TGTGCCAGCAGGGAGACAGTGGGCAATCAGCCCCAGCATTTT; v_call: TRBV2; d_call: .; j_call: TRBJ1-5; clone_size: .
cdr3_aa: CATQAPRQGSGEQYF; cdr3_nt: TGTGCCACCCAAGCCCCCAGACAGGGGTCGGGCGAGCAGTACTTC; v_call: TRBV10-3; d_call: TRBD1; j_call: TRBJ2-7; clone_size: .
cdr3_aa: CASSLEGNTIYF; cdr3_nt: TGCGCCAGCAGCTTGGAAGGAAACACCATATATTTT; v_call: TRBV5-1; d_call: .; j_call: TRBJ1-3; clone_size: .
cdr3_aa: CASSLQDQETQYF; cdr3_nt: TGTGCCAGCAGTTTACAGGATCAAGAGACCCAGTACTTC; v_call: TRBV28; d_call: .; j_call: TRBJ2-5; clone_size: .
cdr3_aa: CASSANEKLFF; cdr3_nt: TGCGCCAGCAGCGCAAATGAAAAACTGTTTTTT; v_call: TRBV4-1; d_call: .; j_call: TRBJ1-4; clone_size: .
cdr3_aa: CASRPGDSLQYF; cdr3_nt: TGTGCCAGCAGGCCCGGGGACTCCTTGCAGTATTTT; v_call: TRBV12-3/TRBV12-4; d_call: .; j_call: TRBJ2-3; clone_size: .
cdr3_aa: CASSLAVQVGYGYTF; cdr3_nt: TGCGCCAGCAGCCTGGCCGTACAGGTGGGGTATGGCTACACCTTC; v_call: TRBV5-1; d_call: .; j_call: TRBJ1-2; clone_size: .
cdr3_aa: CASSLRTGGTEAFF; cdr3_nt: TGTGCCAGCAGCTTGCGGACTGGGGGCACTGAAGCTTTCTTT; v_call: TRBV7-3; d_call: .; j_call: TRBJ1-1; clone_size: .
cdr3_aa: CASSDRANQPQHF; cdr3_nt: TGTGCCAGCAGTGACAGGGCAAATCAGCCCCAGCATTTT; v_call: TRBV6-1; d_call: .; j_call: TRBJ1-5; clone_size: .
cdr3_aa: CSATTGLDSPLHF; cdr3_nt: TGCAGCGCTACAACAGGGCTCGATTCACCCCTCCACTTT; v_call: TRBV29-1; d_call: .; j_call: TRBJ1-6; clone_size: .